This T cell receptor (beta chain) was identified during a study of Ad26.COV2.S vaccination and SARS-CoV-2 variants. Findings of the study overall: Overall T cell responses may have been underestimated by the analyses of TCR breadth and depth. Compared with placebo recipients, vaccine recipients had higher spike-specific TCR breadth. Reported findings describe substantial breadth in spike-specific CD8+ and CD4+ T cell responses following vaccination. People who got the vaccine or the placebo had similar non-spike TCR breadth.

Germline-derived CDR1 and CDR2 are GTSNPN and SVGIG (reference sequence). Trimming removed 2 bases at V and 0 bases at J, with 4 bases between. This CDR3 is 12 amino acids long. Measured with immunoSEQ multiplex PCR; TCRdb has only the in-frame clones, and not every one. The sample records about 140,000 clones, approximately 90% being singletons. To note about this clone: What it binds is unknown.

The receptor comes from a human donor who had recovered from COVID-19. The sequencing used peripheral blood, collected after recovery from COVID-19. The gene calls are TRBV30 and TRBJ1-1; D call uncertain. DNA for the CDR3: TGTGCCTGGAGTATCCTGAACACTGAAGCTTTCTTT. Amino acids: CAWSILNTEAFF.